The following is a TCR beta chain sequence with its context. This clonotype was counted between two and nine times. What this receptor recognizes is not known. No much larger clonotype is one base removed from it; base qualities were not supplied. V is pared back by 3 bases and J by 7 bases, with 14 bases lying between the germline termini. The CDR3 goes from the cysteine to the phenylalanine over 15 residues. Only the CDR3 DNA stays, 45 bases, in frame from base 1. The germline V gene gives CDR1 as SGHRS and CDR2 as YFSETQ. This entry is derived from a study of blood T cells in healthy people across ages (dated by TCRdb to the mid-2010s). Concerning the study at large: Template switching captured roughly one uniquely barcoded TCR beta cDNA molecule per two T cells in model experiments. Two additional independent replicas of 1 million unique cDNA reads from the same blood draw were analyzed for two donors (one aged 18 to 30 and one aged 80 or older). Four age groups were formed from the donors: young (average approximately 15 years), middle-aged (just under 40), aged (roughly 59) and long-lived (more than 75). To avoid experimental bias, donors of different ages were distributed randomly across sequencing lanes. To track age-related changes in TCR beta repertoire diversity, the study relied on deep sequencing normalized with unique cDNA molecular identifiers. The full study reports these points: Donor CMV infection status was unknown, potentially confounding age-related changes in expanded clonotypes. Total diversity estimates from one million sequenced T cells were considered lower bounds and underestimates. Compared with the aged group, more naive CD4+ T cells, fewer expanded clones and increased TCR diversity were shown by the long-lived group, suggesting age selection. Because profiling used bulk unsorted PBMCs, naive and antigen-experienced compartments could not be compared conclusively. There was a strong correlation between observed TCR beta diversity and the percentage of naive T cells measured by flow cytometry. As age increased, observed TCR beta diversity per million T cells dropped in a roughly linear way, and a significant reduction was already evident by age 40.

The donors were roughly 39 Caucasian individuals from Russia, aged about 6 to 100 years, who were systemically healthy. Each donor gave 8 to 10 milliliters of peripheral blood, drawn into EDTA-treated Vacutainer tubes. Ficoll-Paque density-gradient centrifugation was used to isolate PBMCs, with at least 6.5 million per sample. Trizol reagent was used to extract total RNA from the PBMCs, yielding at least 5.5 micrograms per sample. The percentages of naive CD45RAhigh/CD27high T cells were determined by flow cytometry on a PBMC aliquot from every donor. Library generation was performed with 5' RACE. The instrument was an Illumina HiSeq 2500. A second PCR of roughly 6 to 11 cycles was run with a J-beta primer mix and a sample-barcoded 5' primer. A template-switch 5' adaptor carrying 12 random nucleotides introduced a unique molecular identifier onto each TCR beta cDNA molecule. Each sample yielded at least 2.5 million CDR3-containing paired-end reads. All of the RNA was converted into first-strand cDNA using the Mint cDNA synthesis kit, with a TRBC-specific oligonucleotide serving as the primer. After uracil-DNA glycosylase treatment, a first 18-cycle PCR used universal primers M1SS and BC2_uni_R on all cDNA. The published analysis was carried out like this. Each sample was normalized by randomly selecting 1 million high-quality reads, each carrying a distinct molecular identifier. Reads sharing molecular identifiers were discarded rather than binned into consensus sequences. MiTCR, set to a Q25 quality threshold and the strictest error-elimination algorithm, was used for CDR3 identification, clonotype clustering and error correction. A nonparametric unseen species model with Euler transformation was used to estimate a lower bound on total TCR beta diversity. TCRdb applied fastp at Q25 and MiXCR to the public reads, then kept only in-frame beta chains. Rows with a matching CDR3 protein are joined into one entry that keeps the most common DNA and genes. The V and J calls were determined by TCRdb, not by the authors. This sample lists around 1.1 million distinct CDR3 sequences; roughly two fifths were detected once. In total, the top ten clones hold roughly 14% of the sample.

The chain joins TRBV5-1 to TRBJ1-6, with TRBD1 tentatively as D gene (6 bases match). Specimen: blood. The sequence was obtained from a man between 18 and 29 years old in good health. CDR3 loop: CASSSGDTGNSPLHF. The DNA reads TGCGCCAGCAGCTCAGGGGATACGGGAAATTCACCCCTCCACTTT.